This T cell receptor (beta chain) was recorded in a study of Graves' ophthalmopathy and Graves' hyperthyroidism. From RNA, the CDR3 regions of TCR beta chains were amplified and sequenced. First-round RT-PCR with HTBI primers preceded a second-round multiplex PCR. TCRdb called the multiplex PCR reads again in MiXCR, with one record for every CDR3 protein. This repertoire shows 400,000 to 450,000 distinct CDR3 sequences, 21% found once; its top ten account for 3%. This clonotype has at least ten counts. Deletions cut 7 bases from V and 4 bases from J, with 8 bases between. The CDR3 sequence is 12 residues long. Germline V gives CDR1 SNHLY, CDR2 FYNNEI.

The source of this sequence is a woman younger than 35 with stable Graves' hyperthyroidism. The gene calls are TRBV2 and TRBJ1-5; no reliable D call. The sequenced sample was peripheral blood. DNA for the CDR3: TGTGCCAGCATGGGCGGAAATCAGCCCCAGCATTTT. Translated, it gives CASMGGNQPQHF.